Listed here are 32 T cell receptor beta chains from one sample, sequenced in a study of T cell responses to AZD1222 COVID-19 vaccine. Sequencing used immunoSEQ multiplex PCR; TCRdb keeps in-frame clones, though not all of them. This table has 60,000 to 100,000 clones, roughly 90% appearing once. The specimen was peripheral blood, collected on day 0 of AZD1222 vaccination. Receptors originate from an adult in good health.

V is TRBV10-3 and J is TRBJ1-6; D is possibly TRBD1 (6 bases). The germline V gene has CDR1 ENHRY and CDR2 SYGVKD. The CDR3 length is 14 residues. The ends were cut back, 7 bases at V and 8 bases at J, with 15 bases in the middle. The CDR3 DNA sequence: TGTGCCATCACAGGGGAACCTGGGGATTCACCCCTCCACTTT. This translates into CAITGEPGDSPLHF.

This sequence joins TRBV29-1 and TRBJ2-1; no firm D call. Germline loops: CDR1 SQVTM, CDR2 ANQGSEA. V was trimmed by 7 bases and J by 4 bases, leaving 8 bases between them. The CDR3 length is 11 residues. DNA of the CDR3: TGCAGCGCCCTGGGGTACAATGAGCAGTTCTTC. Encoded protein: CSALGYNEQFF.

By frequency in the sample, this clone is hyperexpanded (1% or more). This rearrangement joins TRBV24-1 to TRBJ2-7; no reliable D call. V lost 5 bases to trimming and J lost 5 bases, with 9 bases between them. This CDR3 has 12 residues. Germline V gene data show CDR1 as KGHDR and CDR2 as SFDVKD. CDR3 nucleotide sequence: TGTGCCACCAGTGGTCACAGCAACGAGCAGTACTTC. It specifies CATSGHSNEQYF.

J is TRBJ2-7 and V is TRBV4-3; a possible D gene is TRBD2 (5 bases). CDR3 length equals 14 residues. V lost 4 bases to trimming and J lost 2 bases, with 12 bases between them. Germline-derived CDR1 and CDR2 are LGHNA and YSLEER. In nucleotides, the CDR3 is TGCGCCAGCAGCCCGGACTTAGGTCCCTACGAGCAGTACTTC. Translated: CASSPDLGPYEQYF.

The sample holds a few counts of this clone. The chain uses TRBV7-6 and TRBJ2-1; 9 bases are a match to TRBD2. Germline V CDR1 and CDR2: SGHVS, FNYEAQ. V gave up 3 bases and J gave up 6 bases; unmatched junction bases: 3. The CDR3 is made up of 14 amino acids. CDR3 sequence: CASSFLAGINEQFF. The CDR3 DNA is TGTGCCAGCAGCTTTCTAGCGGGAATCAATGAGCAGTTCTTC.

The chain couples TRBV7-9 to TRBJ1-1, with D unclear. V gave up 5 bases and J gave up 1 base, with 11 bases separating them. This CDR3 region has 14 residues. The germline gives CDR1 SEHNR, CDR2 FQNEAQ (reference sequence). The CDR3 DNA follows: TGTGCCAGCAGCCCGGGCGCTGGGAACACTGAAGCTTTCTTT. This gives the protein CASSPGAGNTEAFF. Based on the CDR3 plus reference TRBV7-9 and TRBJ1-1, the full variable domain is DTGVSQNPRHKITKRGQNVTFRCDPISEHNRLYWYRQTLGQGPEFLTYFQNEAQLEKSRLLSDRFSAERPKGSFSTLEIQRTEQGDSAMYLCASSPGAGNTEAFFGQGTRLTVV.

A word on this clone: Other DNA sequences in this sample translate to the same CDR3. The CDR3 bases are TGTGCCAGCAGCTTAGGGCGGACTGAAGCTTTCTTT. This translates into CASSLGRTEAFF. The V call is TRBV7-2, the J call TRBJ1-1; D is uncertain. CDR3 size: 12 residues. V was clipped by 1 base and J by 5 bases, with 5 bases between them. CDR1 and CDR2 (germline): SGHTA, FQGNSA.

The chain is built from TRBV5-1 and TRBJ1-2; the D gene is possibly TRBD1 (5 bases). The V gene's germline CDR1 is SGHRS and CDR2 YFSETQ. This CDR3 has 12 residues. V lost 0 bases, J lost 6 bases, and 6 bases lay in between. In DNA form, the CDR3 reads TGCGCCAGCAGCTTGGGGGGCGATGGCTACACCTTC. It yields the protein CASSLGGDGYTF. Variable domain in full (rest from reference TRBV5-1 and TRBJ1-2): KAGVTQTPRYLIKTRGQQVTLSCSPISGHRSVSWYQQTPGQGLQFLFEYFSETQRNKGNFPGRFSGRQFSNSRSEMNVSTLELGDSALYLCASSLGGDGYTFGSGTRLTVV.

The CDR3 loop reads CASSLGWGSGYTF. The DNA for the CDR3 is TGTGCCAGCAGCCTCGGGTGGGGAAGTGGCTACACCTTC. This chain links TRBV12-3 or TRBV12-4 with TRBJ1-2; D not certain. The V and J ends lost 6 bases and 7 bases respectively, with 15 bases between them. The CDR3 is made up of 13 amino acids.

The chain recombines TRBV24-1 with TRBJ2-1; 8 nucleotides agree with TRBD2. V shed 4 bases and J 3 bases; nucleotides not matched to a gene: 7. CDR1 and CDR2 from the germline V gene are KGHDR and SFDVKD. The CDR3 length is 16 residues. The CDR3 DNA reads as TGTGCCACCAGTGACCCTGGGACTAGAAACTACAATGAGCAGTTCTTC. Its translation is CATSDPGTRNYNEQFF.

The J gene is TRBJ1-4, the V gene TRBV4-1; 7 bases fit TRBD1. Unmatched junction bases numbered 6, after V lost 2 bases and J lost 0 bases. The CDR3 runs to 17 residues. In germline, CDR1 is MGHRA, CDR2 YSYEKL. Here the CDR3 DNA reads TGCGCCAGCAGCCAACCCTTTGGACAGGCAACTAATGAAAAACTGTTTTTT. Translating it yields CASSQPFGQATNEKLFF.

The V and J genes are TRBV6-1 and TRBJ2-3; tentative D call: TRBD1 (5 bases). V lost 4 bases to trimming and J lost 1 base, with 18 bases between them. The CDR3 runs to 17 residues. Germline assignment: CDR1 MNHNS and CDR2 SASEGT. The CDR3 sequence: CASSGRRVMLGTDTQYF. The CDR3 DNA is TGTGCCAGCAGTGGCCGCAGGGTAATGCTCGGCACAGATACGCAGTATTTT.

CDR3: CASSQGGTGRQETQYF. The CDR3 DNA follows: TGCGCCAGCAGCCAAGGGGGGACAGGGAGGCAAGAGACCCAGTACTTC. The chain carries TRBV4-3 and TRBJ2-5; the match to TRBD1 covers 9 bases. The V gene's germline CDR1 is LGHNA and CDR2 YSLEER. V lost 1 base, J lost 2 bases, and 5 bases stayed unmatched. The CDR3 consists of 16 residues.

The chain recombines TRBV10-2 with TRBJ1-5, with D hard to call. CDR3 size: 13 residues. In germline, CDR1 is WSHSY, CDR2 SAAADI. V lost 3 bases to trimming and J lost 4 bases, with 7 bases between them. The CDR3 region is CASSEGRNQPQHF. The CDR3 DNA sequence: TGCGCCAGCAGTGAAGGGCGGAATCAGCCCCAGCATTTT.

This clone was seen more than once but under ten times. The rearrangement joins TRBV5-1 to TRBJ1-3, with D possibly being TRBD1 (6 bases). V was pared by 3 bases and J by 4 bases, with 14 bases between. This CDR3 region has 15 residues. The germline CDR1 and CDR2 sequences are SGHRS and YFSETQ. CDR3 amino acids: CASSSNTGRGNTIYF. CDR3 sequence (DNA): TGCGCCAGCAGCTCCAATACAGGGCGCGGAAACACCATATATTTT.

The chain links TRBV5-1 to TRBJ1-2, with D unresolved. V gave up 0 bases and J gave up 4 bases, with 10 bases separating them. The germline CDR1 and CDR2 sequences are SGHRS and YFSETQ. This CDR3 has 14 amino acids. Here the CDR3 reads CASSLGVDPYGYTF. DNA of the CDR3: TGCGCCAGCAGCTTGGGTGTGGACCCCTATGGCTACACCTTC.

The genes are TRBV19 and TRBJ2-7, with D unclear. With 11 bases removed from V and 1 base from J, the gap between germline ends came to 12 bases. The CDR3 loop spans 12 amino acids. The germline CDR1 and CDR2 sequences are LNHDA and SQIVND (reference sequence). DNA for the CDR3: TGTGCCTCCATGGGTCATTCCTACGAGCAGTACTTC. It codes for CASMGHSYEQYF.

The CDR3 here is CASSELFSSYEQYF. DNA of the CDR3: TGTGCCAGCAGTGAATTGTTCTCCTCCTACGAGCAGTACTTC. The chain recombines TRBV6-1 with TRBJ2-7; D not certain. V was shortened by 2 bases and J by 0 bases, with 8 bases between the two germline ends. Germline V CDR1 and CDR2: MNHNS, SASEGT. The CDR3 covers 14 residues.

This clone was recorded once. The chain combines TRBV7-2 with TRBJ1-6; D perhaps matches TRBD1 (6 bases). Between the trimmed V and J ends, which lost 5 bases and 5 bases, there was a span of 13 bases. This CDR3 spans 15 amino acids. From germline, CDR1 is SGHTA and CDR2 FQGNSA. CDR3 region: CASSRKGGHNSPLHF. The CDR3 DNA follows: TGTGCCAGCAGCCGTAAGGGGGGGCATAATTCACCCCTCCACTTT.

V gene TRBV7-9 combines with J gene TRBJ1-5; 12 bases match TRBD1. Germline values: CDR1 SEHNR, CDR2 FQNEAQ (reference sequence). Losses at the gene ends were 5 bases for V and 7 bases for J; bases not matched to a gene: 12. The CDR3 totals 17 residues. The CDR3: CASSPGTGGEVLQPQHF. The CDR3 DNA reads as TGTGCCAGCAGCCCCGGGACAGGGGGCGAGGTTTTGCAGCCCCAGCATTTT.

This clone was detected a few times. V gene TRBV5-6 combines with J gene TRBJ1-1; the D is unclear. The CDR3 loop spans 13 amino acids. Germline V gives CDR1 SGHDT, CDR2 YYEEEE. V was cut by 1 base and J by 0 bases, with 4 bases left in between. As DNA, the CDR3 is TGTGCCAGCAGCTTGACTGTGAACACTGAAGCTTTCTTT. Translating it yields CASSLTVNTEAFF.

V and J are TRBV6-5 and TRBJ2-7; D remains ambiguous. Germline lookup yields CDR1 MNHEY and CDR2 SVGAGI. The CDR3 loop spans 13 amino acids. V was trimmed by 6 bases and J by 5 bases, leaving 14 bases between them. The CDR3 coding sequence is TGTGCCAGCAGCCCATCGGTGGCCCACGAGCAGTACTTC. Protein: CASSPSVAHEQYF.

The rearrangement joins TRBV19 to TRBJ1-2, with TRBD1 identical over 12 bases. The trim removed 2 bases at V and 6 bases at J, leaving 19 bases unmatched. The CDR3 runs to 20 residues. Germline assignment: CDR1 LNHDA and CDR2 SQIVND (reference sequence). The CDR3 nucleotides are TGTGCCAGTAGTATACTGTTTCTCAGCTTCCGGGGACAGGGGGCCAATGGCTACACCTTC. Translation gives CASSILFLSFRGQGANGYTF.

The chain couples TRBV28 to TRBJ1-4; TRBD1 might be the D (5 bases). V lost 5 bases, J lost 0 bases, and 16 bases lay in between. Looked up from germline, CDR1 is MDHEN and CDR2 is SYDVKM. This CDR3 is 17 amino acids long. As DNA, the CDR3 is TGTGCCAGCAGTCCACCTATTGTACAGGCAACTAATGAAAAACTGTTTTTT. It encodes CASSPPIVQATNEKLFF.

The chain carries TRBV21-1 and TRBJ2-3; the table assigns TRBD1, which was not confirmed against the DNA. TRBV21-1 is reported as a pseudogene. The CDR3 has 15 residues. Written as DNA, the CDR3 is TGTGCCAGCAGCATCCGGGACAGGAGTACAGATACGCAGTATTTT. It codes for CASSIRDRSTDTQYF.

The chain links TRBV10-3 to TRBJ1-2; 7 positions agree with TRBD1. The germline CDR1 and CDR2 sequences are ENHRY and SYGVKD. The CDR3 is 15 residues long. The trim removed 6 bases at V and 5 bases at J, leaving 12 bases unmatched. As DNA, the CDR3 is TGTGCCATCAGGGGGATGGGGACAGAAGCTTATGGCTACACCTTC. This encodes CAIRGMGTEAYGYTF.

In its sample, this clone was seen a few times. V usage is TRBV6-2 or TRBV6-3 and J usage is TRBJ1-5; the D is unclear. Germline V gene lookup returns CDR1 MNHEY and CDR2 SVGEGT. V shed 4 bases and J shed 1 base, with 11 bases lying between them. The CDR3 is made up of 15 amino acids. The CDR3 coding sequence is TGTGCCAGCAGTTTCGCCTCATGGAGCAATCAGCCCCAGCATTTT. Its protein is CASSFASWSNQPQHF.

This clone was observed a single time. The chain combines TRBV5-1 with TRBJ2-5, with a weak D call TRBD2 (6 bases). CDR1 SGHRS and CDR2 YFSETQ come from the germline V gene. V was trimmed by 4 bases and J by 0 bases, leaving 13 bases between them. The CDR3 runs to 15 residues. CDR3 nucleotide sequence: TGCGCCAGCAGCCCATCTCGGAGGGACCAAGAGACCCAGTACTTC. This codes for CASSPSRRDQETQYF.

The chain joins TRBV15 to TRBJ1-4, with no clear D. The CDR3 sequence is 13 residues long. The V end lost 4 bases, the J end lost 8 bases, and 11 bases lay between the germline ends. Germline loops: CDR1 LNHNV, CDR2 YYDKDF (reference sequence). The CDR3 nucleotides read TGTGCCACCAGCACCGGTATACGAGAAAAACTGTTTTTT. Residues: CATSTGIREKLFF.

The rearrangement uses TRBV5-1 and TRBJ1-3; 7 bases align to TRBD1. V shed 0 bases and J 0 bases; nucleotides not matched to a gene: 9. The CDR3 has 18 residues. Germline-derived CDR1 and CDR2 are SGHRS and YFSETQ. The CDR3 nucleotides are TGCGCCAGCAGCTTGGCCCCCCGGACAGGAGACTCTGGAAACACCATATATTTT. This codes for CASSLAPRTGDSGNTIYF.

The rearrangement joins TRBV19 to TRBJ2-1; the match to TRBD1 covers 9 bases. Germline trimming cut 8 bases from V and 4 bases from J; bases unmatched to any gene: 9. CDR3 size: 15 residues. The V gene's germline CDR1 is LNHDA and CDR2 SQIVND (reference sequence). CDR3 bases: TGTGCCAGTTCGACCTCCGGACAGGGGTACAATGAGCAGTTCTTC. Its protein product is CASSTSGQGYNEQFF. The full variable domain, in which reference TRBV19 and TRBJ2-1 provide the parts outside the CDR3, is DGGITQSPKYLFRKEGQNVTLSCEQNLNHDAMYWYRQDPGQGLRLIYYSQIVNDFQKGDIAEGYSVSREKKESFPLTVTSAQKNPTAFYLCASSTSGQGYNEQFFGPGTRLTVL.

A single count supports this clone. The gene calls are TRBV12-3 or TRBV12-4 and TRBJ2-7, with 9 bases fitting TRBD1. The CDR3 loop spans 13 amino acids. V lost 6 bases, J lost 2 bases, and 2 bases stayed unmatched. CDR3 region: CASRRQGAYEQYF. CDR3 nucleotide sequence: TGTGCCAGCAGGCGACAGGGGGCCTACGAGCAGTACTTC.